The rows below give T cell receptor beta chains drawn from one sample of a study of CD8 T cells in Susac syndrome. TCRdb re-derived calls from the immunoSEQ multiplex PCR reads in MiXCR, one entry per CDR3 protein. The sample gives about 400,000 distinct CDR3 sequences, roughly 85% of which show up once; under 0.15% is in the top ten. Sequencing was done on a sample of CD8+ T cells from PBMCs. The receptors originated from a human donor with multiple sclerosis. Each CDR3 is given with its conserved first and last residue. The D gene is left open where the match is weak. Clone sizes are given selectively: once, few, many, or a class where the clone is expanded.

D	V	size	J	DNA	CDR3
TRBD1	TRBV5-1	.	TRBJ2-3	TGCGCCAGCAGCTTGGTCGCCAGGGGGACAGATACGCAGTATTTT	CASSLVARGTDTQYF
TRBD1	TRBV6-5	.	TRBJ2-7	TGTGCCAGCAGTTTCCTGCGGGGGACAGGGAGCTCCTACGAGCAGTACTTC	CASSFLRGTGSSYEQYF
.	TRBV27	.	TRBJ1-1	TGTGCCAGCAGAACCCAGGGATTACCTGAAGCTTTCTTT	CASRTQGLPEAFF
.	TRBV10-3	.	TRBJ1-2	TGTGCCATCAGTGAGTCGAAATCGGGTTCTAACTATGGCTACACCTTC	CAISESKSGSNYGYTF
.	TRBV24-1	.	TRBJ2-2	TGTGCCACCACCCAAACTGGAGGACCGCAAATTTCGAACACCGGGGAGCTGTTTTTT	CATTQTGGPQISNTGELFF
.	TRBV7-4	.	TRBJ2-5	TGTGCCAGCAGCTCGGAACAGCCGGAGACCCAGTACTTC	CASSSEQPETQYF
.	TRBV27	.	TRBJ1-1	TGTGCCAGCAGTTTGGGGGGTTGGGGGTTGAACACTGAAGCTTTCTTT	CASSLGGWGLNTEAFF
.	TRBV6-5	.	TRBJ1-1	TGTGCCAGCAGTTACAGGGACGTGAACACTGAAGCTTTCTTT	CASSYRDVNTEAFF
.	TRBV19	.	TRBJ2-7	TGTGCCAGTAGTATAGGAGGTAGGGACGAGCAGTACTTC	CASSIGGRDEQYF
.	TRBV4-1	.	TRBJ1-4	TGCGCCAGCAGCCAAGAGTGGGGGGGTACTAATGAAAAACTGTTTTTT	CASSQEWGGTNEKLFF
.	TRBV10-3	.	TRBJ1-5	TGTGCCATCAGTGAGTCGGACCCCAATCAGCCCCAGCATTTT	CAISESDPNQPQHF
TRBD1	TRBV10-3	.	TRBJ2-1	TGTGCCATCAGTGATCTTGGCACAGGGGGCCAGAATGAGCAGTTCTTC	CAISDLGTGGQNEQFF
.	TRBV29-1	.	TRBJ2-2	TGCAGCGTTGCGGACTCCTGGGGCGGGGAGCTGTTTTTT	CSVADSWGGELFF
TRBD2	TRBV13	.	TRBJ2-2	TGTGCCAGCAGCTTAGGTTTAGTAGCGGGAGCGAGCACCGGGGAGCTGTTTTTT	CASSLGLVAGASTGELFF
.	TRBV4-1	.	TRBJ2-1	TGCGCCAGCAGCCAAGTCGGGTACAATGAGCAGTTCTTC	CASSQVGYNEQFF
.	TRBV7-9	.	TRBJ1-5	TGTGCCAGCAGCTTATCCACCGAAGGCATCTATAGCAATCAGCCCCAGCATTTT	CASSLSTEGIYSNQPQHF
.	TRBV4-1	.	TRBJ1-5	TGCGCCAGCAGCCAAGAGTGGGGGGGACGTCAGCCCCAGCATTTT	CASSQEWGGRQPQHF
TRBD2	TRBV5-1	.	TRBJ2-7	TGCGCCAGCAGCTCGCCGGGACTAGCAGAGTACGAGCAGTACTTC	CASSSPGLAEYEQYF
.	TRBV7-9	.	TRBJ2-2	TGTGCCAGCAGCTTAGGGACCGAAGGTCCAAACACCGGGGAGCTGTTTTTT	CASSLGTEGPNTGELFF
.	TRBV12-3/TRBV12-4	.	TRBJ1-4	TGTGCCAGCAGTTTTGGTTCGCGTGAGAGCCTAAATGAAAAACTGTTTTTT	CASSFGSRESLNEKLFF
TRBD1	TRBV19	.	TRBJ1-1	TGTGCCAGTAACCTCCAGGGGGGTACCACTGAAGCTTTCTTT	CASNLQGGTTEAFF
TRBD2	TRBV12-3/TRBV12-4	.	TRBJ2-3	TGTGCCAGCCATAGCGGGACTAGCACAGGTACGCAGTATTTT	CASHSGTSTGTQYF
TRBD1	TRBV7-9	few	TRBJ1-1	TGTGCCAGCAGCTCGAATCCGGGACAGGGGTTGGCTGAAGCTTTCTTT	CASSSNPGQGLAEAFF
.	TRBV7-6	.	TRBJ2-7	TGTGCCAGCGGCTTATCTGGAGGGAACGAGCAGTACTTC	CASGLSGGNEQYF